This passage covers 7 T cell receptor beta chains from one sample sequenced in a study of cytomegalovirus exposure and HLA in healthy donors. PCR was performed using 60 Vbeta and 13 Jbeta primers. Only in-frame clones appear in the TCRdb table, and some are missing; sequencing was by immunoSEQ multiplex PCR. The profile shows under 130,000 clones, 75% to 85% of them singletons. Material for sequencing was PBMCs. All receptors derive from a young man in good health and CMV-seronegative.

This chain uses TRBV5-6 with TRBJ2-5, with D possibly TRBD2 on 6 matching bases. CDR1 and CDR2 from the germline V gene are SGHDT and YYEEEE. The CDR3 length is 17 residues. V was clipped by 4 bases and J by 1 base, with 20 bases between them. CDR3 DNA: TGTGCCAGCAGCACATCAGGGTTGGGAGGACTCCAAGAGACCCAGTACTTC. It is translated as CASSTSGLGGLQETQYF.

The chain has TRBV5-1 and TRBJ1-2; 10 bases are shared with TRBD1. CDR1 is SGHRS and CDR2 is YFSETQ in the germline V gene. The CDR3 runs to 15 residues. V was pared by 6 bases and J by 3 bases, with 8 bases of the junction left unmatched. The CDR3 DNA sequence: TGCGCCAGCACGACACGGACAGGGGGGGACTATGGCTACACCTTC. Protein: CASTTRTGGDYGYTF.

The chain links TRBV18 to TRBJ1-2; D unclear. The CDR3 runs 14 residues. Trimming cost V 6 bases and J 8 bases, with 19 bases left between them. CDR1 and CDR2 from the germline V gene are KGHSH and LQKENI. This CDR3 reads CASSPDSLGEGYTF. DNA of the CDR3: TGTGCCAGCTCCCCGGACTCGCTCGGAGAGGGCTACACCTTC.

The chain uses TRBV19 and TRBJ2-7; TRBD2 aligns across 13 bases. The ends lost 4 bases at V and 4 bases at J; junction bases unmatched: 4. The CDR3 contains 15 residues. From germline, CDR1 is LNHDA and CDR2 SQIVND (reference sequence). The CDR3 sequence is CASSTAGLAGYEQYF. The CDR3 DNA sequence: TGTGCCAGTAGTACTGCGGGACTAGCGGGATACGAGCAGTACTTC.

The gene calls are TRBV30 and TRBJ2-1; D perhaps matches TRBD2 (7 bases). The CDR3 is 16 amino acids. V was pared by 0 bases and J by 7 bases, with 19 bases between. Looked up from germline, CDR1 is GTSNPN and CDR2 is SVGIG (reference sequence). The CDR3 nucleotides read TGTGCCTGGAGTGTAGGTGGGGGGGCCAGTCTGAATGAGCAGTTCTTC. Encoded protein: CAWSVGGGASLNEQFF.

The chain employs TRBV30 and TRBJ2-3; 9 bases align to TRBD2. The V gene's germline CDR1 is GTSNPN and CDR2 SVGIG (reference sequence). The CDR3 has 12 residues. V was pared by 5 bases and J by 7 bases, with 4 bases of the junction left unmatched. The CDR3 region has the DNA TGTGCCTGGGCTAGCGGGGAGAATACGCAGTATTTT. Translated, it gives CAWASGENTQYF.

The chain links TRBV7-2 to TRBJ2-3; D is unresolved. Germline values: CDR1 SGHTA, CDR2 FQGNSA. With 5 bases removed from V and 2 bases from J, the gap between germline ends came to 5 bases. The CDR3 sequence is 12 residues long. CDR3 amino acids: CASSTYTDTQYF. DNA for the CDR3: TGTGCCAGCAGCACCTACACAGATACGCAGTATTTT.